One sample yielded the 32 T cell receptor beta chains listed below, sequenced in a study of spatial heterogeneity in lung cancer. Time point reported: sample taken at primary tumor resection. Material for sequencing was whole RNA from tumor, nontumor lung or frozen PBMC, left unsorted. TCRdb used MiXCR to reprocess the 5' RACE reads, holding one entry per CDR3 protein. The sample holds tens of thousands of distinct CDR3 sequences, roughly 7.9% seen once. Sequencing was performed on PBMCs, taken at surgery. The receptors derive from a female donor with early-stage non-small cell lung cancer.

CDR3 in DNA: TGTGCTAGTGGTCCAAGTAGGGGTGAGGTTACGCAGTATTTT. Translating gives CASGPSRGEVTQYF. The chain is built from TRBV12-5 and TRBJ2-3, with D tentatively TRBD1 (5 bases). Deletions cut 5 bases from V and 8 bases from J, with 17 bases between. Per the germline V gene, CDR1 is LGHNT and CDR2 is FRNRAP. CDR3 size: 14 residues.

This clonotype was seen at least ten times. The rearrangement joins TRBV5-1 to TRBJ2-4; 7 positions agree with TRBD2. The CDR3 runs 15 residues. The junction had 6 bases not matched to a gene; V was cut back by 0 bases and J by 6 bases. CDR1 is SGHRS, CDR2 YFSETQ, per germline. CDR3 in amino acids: CASSLDAAGVNIQYF. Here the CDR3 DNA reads TGCGCCAGCAGCTTGGATGCGGCGGGAGTAAACATTCAGTACTTC.

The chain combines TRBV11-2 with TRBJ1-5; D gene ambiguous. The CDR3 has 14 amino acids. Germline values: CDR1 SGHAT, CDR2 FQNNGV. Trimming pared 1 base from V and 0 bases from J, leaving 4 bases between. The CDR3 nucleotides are TGTGCCAGCAGCTTAGGCCCTAGCAATCAGCCCCAGCATTTT. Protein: CASSLGPSNQPQHF.

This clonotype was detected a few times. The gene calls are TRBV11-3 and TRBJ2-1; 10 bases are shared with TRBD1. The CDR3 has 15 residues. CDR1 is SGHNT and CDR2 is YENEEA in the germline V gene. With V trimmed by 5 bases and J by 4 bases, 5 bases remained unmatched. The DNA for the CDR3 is TGTGCCAGCAGCCCCGGGGACAGGGGATACAATGAGCAGTTCTTC. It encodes CASSPGDRGYNEQFF.

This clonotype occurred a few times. The CDR3: CSARQTSGYNEQFF. CDR3 DNA sequence: TGCAGTGCCAGACAGACTAGCGGGTACAATGAGCAGTTCTTC. This chain links TRBV20-1 with TRBJ2-1, with 10 bases identical to TRBD2. Germline assignment: CDR1 DFQATT and CDR2 SNEGSKA (reference sequence). The V gene end was trimmed by 6 bases and the J gene end by 4 bases; junction bases not matched to a gene: 6. The CDR3 totals 14 residues.

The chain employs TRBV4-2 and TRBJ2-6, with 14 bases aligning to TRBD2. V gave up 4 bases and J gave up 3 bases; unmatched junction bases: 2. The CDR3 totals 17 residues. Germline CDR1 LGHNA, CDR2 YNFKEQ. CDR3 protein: CASSLGLAGVGANVLTF. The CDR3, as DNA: TGTGCCAGCAGCCTGGGACTAGCGGGAGTTGGGGCCAACGTCCTGACTTTC.

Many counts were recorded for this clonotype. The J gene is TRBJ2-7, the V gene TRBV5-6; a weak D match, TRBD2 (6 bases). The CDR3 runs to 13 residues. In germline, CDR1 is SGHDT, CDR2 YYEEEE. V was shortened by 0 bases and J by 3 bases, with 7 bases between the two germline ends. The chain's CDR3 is CASSLGTNYEQYV. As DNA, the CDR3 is TGTGCCAGCAGCTTGGGGACTAACTACGAGCAGTACGTC.

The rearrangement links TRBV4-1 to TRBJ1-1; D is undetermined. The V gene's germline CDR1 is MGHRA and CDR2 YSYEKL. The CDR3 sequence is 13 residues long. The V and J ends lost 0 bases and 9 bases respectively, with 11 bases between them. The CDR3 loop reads CASSQETSYKAFF. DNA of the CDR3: TGCGCCAGCAGCCAAGAGACCAGTTACAAAGCTTTCTTT.

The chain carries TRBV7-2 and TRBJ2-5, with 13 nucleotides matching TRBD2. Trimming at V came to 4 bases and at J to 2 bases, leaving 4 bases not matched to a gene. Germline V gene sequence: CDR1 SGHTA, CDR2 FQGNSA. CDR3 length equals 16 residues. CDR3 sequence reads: CASSSRLAGGQETQYF. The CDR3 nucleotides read TGTGCCAGCAGCTCCCGACTAGCGGGGGGACAAGAGACCCAGTACTTC. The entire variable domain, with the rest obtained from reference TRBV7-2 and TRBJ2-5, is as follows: GAGVSQSPSNKVTEKGKDVELRCDPISGHTALYWYRQSLGQGLEFLIYFQGNSAPDKSGLPSDRFSAERTGGSVSTLTIQRTQQEDSAVYLCASSSRLAGGQETQYFGPGTRLLVL.

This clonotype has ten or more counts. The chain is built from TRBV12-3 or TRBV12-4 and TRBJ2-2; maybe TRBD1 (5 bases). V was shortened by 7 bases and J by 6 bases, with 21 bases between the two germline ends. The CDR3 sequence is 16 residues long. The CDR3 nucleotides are TGTGCCAGCAAAACGGCCCCTCAGGGTTTATCCGGGGAGCTGTTTTTT. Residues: CASKTAPQGLSGELFF.

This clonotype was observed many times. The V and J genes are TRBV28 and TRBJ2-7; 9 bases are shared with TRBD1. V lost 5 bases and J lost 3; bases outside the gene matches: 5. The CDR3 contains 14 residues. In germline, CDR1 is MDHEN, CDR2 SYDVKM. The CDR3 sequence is CASSTGTGIYEQYV. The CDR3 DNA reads TGTGCCAGCAGTACCGGGACAGGGATCTACGAGCAGTACGTC.

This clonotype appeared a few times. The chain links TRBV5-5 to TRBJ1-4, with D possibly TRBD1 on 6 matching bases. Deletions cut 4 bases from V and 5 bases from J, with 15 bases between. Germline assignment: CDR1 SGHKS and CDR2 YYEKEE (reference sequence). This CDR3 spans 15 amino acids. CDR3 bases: TGTGCCAGCAGCCGGAAGACAGGCCAGAATGAAAAACTGTTTTTT. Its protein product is CASSRKTGQNEKLFF.

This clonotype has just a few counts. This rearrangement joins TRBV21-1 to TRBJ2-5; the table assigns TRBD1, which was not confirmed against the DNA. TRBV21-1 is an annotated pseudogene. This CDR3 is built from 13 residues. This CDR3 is CASSGDFRETQYF. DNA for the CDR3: TGTGCCTCCTCGGGGGATTTTCGAGAGACCCAGTACTTC.

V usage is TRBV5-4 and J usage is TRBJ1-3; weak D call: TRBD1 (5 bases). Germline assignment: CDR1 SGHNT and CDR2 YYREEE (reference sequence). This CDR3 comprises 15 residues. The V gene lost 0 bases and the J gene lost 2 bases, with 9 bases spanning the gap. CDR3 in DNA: TGTGCCAGCAGCTTGGAGGGGAACCCTGGAAACACCATATATTTT. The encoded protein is CASSLEGNPGNTIYF.

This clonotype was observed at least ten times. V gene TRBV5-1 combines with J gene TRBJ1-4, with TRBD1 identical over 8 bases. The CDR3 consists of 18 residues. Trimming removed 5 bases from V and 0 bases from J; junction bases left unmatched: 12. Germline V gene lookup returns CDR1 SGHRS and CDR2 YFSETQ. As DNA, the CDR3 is TGCGCCAGCAGGTCGAGGACAGGGCGGTTTTCAACTAATGAAAAACTGTTTTTT. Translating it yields CASRSRTGRFSTNEKLFF.

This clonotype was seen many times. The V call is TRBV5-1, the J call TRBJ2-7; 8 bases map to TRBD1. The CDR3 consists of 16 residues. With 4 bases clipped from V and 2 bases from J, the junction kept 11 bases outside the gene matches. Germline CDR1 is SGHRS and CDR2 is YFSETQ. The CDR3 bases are TGCGCCAGCAGCCCGCTCGCAGGGGGCGCCCCCTACGAGCAGTACTTC. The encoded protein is CASSPLAGGAPYEQYF.

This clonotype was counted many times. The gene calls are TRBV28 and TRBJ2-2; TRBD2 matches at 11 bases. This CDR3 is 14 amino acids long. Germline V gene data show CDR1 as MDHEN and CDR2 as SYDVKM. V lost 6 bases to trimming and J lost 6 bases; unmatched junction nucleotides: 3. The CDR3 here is CASRASGRPGELFF. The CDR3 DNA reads TGTGCCAGCAGAGCTAGCGGGAGGCCCGGGGAGCTGTTTTTT.

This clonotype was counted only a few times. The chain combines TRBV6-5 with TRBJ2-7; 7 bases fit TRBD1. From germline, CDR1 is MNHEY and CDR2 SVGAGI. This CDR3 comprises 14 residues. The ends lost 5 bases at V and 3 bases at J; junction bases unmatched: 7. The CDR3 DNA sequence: TGTGCCAGCAGTCACGGACAGGAACTCTACGAGCAGTACTTC. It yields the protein CASSHGQELYEQYF.

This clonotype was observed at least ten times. The CDR3 region is CASSLGQGADSPLHF. CDR3 in DNA: TGTGCCAGCAGCTTGGGACAGGGGGCGGATTCACCCCTCCACTTT. The chain recombines TRBV9 with TRBJ1-6, with TRBD1 matching over 12 bases. J lost 8 bases, V lost 4 bases, and 4 bases had no gene match. This CDR3 has 15 amino acids. Germline values: CDR1 SGDLS, CDR2 YYNGEE.

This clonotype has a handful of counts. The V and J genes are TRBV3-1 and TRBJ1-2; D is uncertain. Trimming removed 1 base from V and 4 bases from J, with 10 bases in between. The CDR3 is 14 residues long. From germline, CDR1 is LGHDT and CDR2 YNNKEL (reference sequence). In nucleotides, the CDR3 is TGTGCCAGCAGCCAAGTAAAGGGATCCTATGGCTACACCTTC. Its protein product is CASSQVKGSYGYTF.

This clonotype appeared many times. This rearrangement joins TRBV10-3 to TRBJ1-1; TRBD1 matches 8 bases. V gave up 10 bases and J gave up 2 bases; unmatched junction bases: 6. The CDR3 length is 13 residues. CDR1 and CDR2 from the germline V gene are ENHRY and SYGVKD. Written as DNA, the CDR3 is TGTGCCACTGGACAGGGAGAAAACACTGAAGCTTTCTTT. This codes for CATGQGENTEAFF.

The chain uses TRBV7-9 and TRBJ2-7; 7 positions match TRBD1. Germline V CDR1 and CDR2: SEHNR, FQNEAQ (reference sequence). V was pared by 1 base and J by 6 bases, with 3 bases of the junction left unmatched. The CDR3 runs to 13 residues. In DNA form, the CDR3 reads TGTGCCAGCAGCTTAGGACAGGGTGTCGAGCAGTACTTC. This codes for CASSLGQGVEQYF. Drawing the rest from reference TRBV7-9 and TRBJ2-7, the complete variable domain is DTGVSQNPRHKITKRGQNVTFRCDPISEHNRLYWYRQTLGQGPEFLTYFQNEAQLEKSRLLSDRFSAERPKGSFSTLEIQRTEQGDSAMYLCASSLGQGVEQYFGPGTRLTVT.

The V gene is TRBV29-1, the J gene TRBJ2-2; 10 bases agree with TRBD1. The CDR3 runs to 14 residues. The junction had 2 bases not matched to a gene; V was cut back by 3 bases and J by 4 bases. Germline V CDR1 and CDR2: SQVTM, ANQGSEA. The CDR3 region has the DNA TGCAGCGTTGAGGGGACAGGGGTCACCGGGGAGCTGTTTTTT. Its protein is CSVEGTGVTGELFF.

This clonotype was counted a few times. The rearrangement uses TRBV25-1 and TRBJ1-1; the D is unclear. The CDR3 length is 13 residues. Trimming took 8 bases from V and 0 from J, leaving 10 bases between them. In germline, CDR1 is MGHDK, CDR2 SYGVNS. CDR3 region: CASLEDMNTEAFF. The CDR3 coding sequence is TGTGCCAGCTTGGAAGACATGAACACTGAAGCTTTCTTT.

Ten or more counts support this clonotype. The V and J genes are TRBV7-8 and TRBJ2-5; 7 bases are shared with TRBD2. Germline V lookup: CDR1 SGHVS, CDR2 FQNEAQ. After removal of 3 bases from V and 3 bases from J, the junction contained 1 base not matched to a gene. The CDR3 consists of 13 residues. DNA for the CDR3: TGTGCCAGCAGCTTCGGGACTAAAGAGACCCAGTACTTC. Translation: CASSFGTKETQYF.

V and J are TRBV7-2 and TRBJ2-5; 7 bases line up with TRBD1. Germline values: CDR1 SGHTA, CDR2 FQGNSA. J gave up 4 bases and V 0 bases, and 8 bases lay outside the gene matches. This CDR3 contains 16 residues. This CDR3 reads CASSLALDRVGETQYF. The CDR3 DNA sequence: TGTGCCAGCAGCTTAGCCTTAGACAGGGTAGGAGAGACCCAGTACTTC.

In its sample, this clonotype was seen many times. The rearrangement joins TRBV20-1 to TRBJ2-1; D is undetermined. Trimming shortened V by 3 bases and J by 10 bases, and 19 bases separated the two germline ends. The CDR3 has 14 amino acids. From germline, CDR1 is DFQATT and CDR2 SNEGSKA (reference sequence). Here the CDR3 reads CSARASLLLREQFF. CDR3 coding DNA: TGCAGTGCTAGGGCTAGTCTTCTGTTACGGGAGCAGTTCTTC.

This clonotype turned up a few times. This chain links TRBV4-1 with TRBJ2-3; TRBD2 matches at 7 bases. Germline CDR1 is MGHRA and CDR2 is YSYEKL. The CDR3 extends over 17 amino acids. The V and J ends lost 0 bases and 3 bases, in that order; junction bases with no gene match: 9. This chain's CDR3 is CASSQDPLASGTDTQYF. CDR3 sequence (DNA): TGCGCCAGCAGCCAAGACCCACTAGCGAGTGGGACAGATACGCAGTATTTT.

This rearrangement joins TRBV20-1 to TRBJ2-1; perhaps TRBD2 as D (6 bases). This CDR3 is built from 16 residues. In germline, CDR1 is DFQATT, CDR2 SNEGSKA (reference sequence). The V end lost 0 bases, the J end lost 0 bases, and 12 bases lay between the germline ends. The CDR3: CSARDLAVGSYNEQFF. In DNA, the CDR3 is TGCAGTGCTAGAGACTTAGCGGTCGGCTCCTACAATGAGCAGTTCTTC.

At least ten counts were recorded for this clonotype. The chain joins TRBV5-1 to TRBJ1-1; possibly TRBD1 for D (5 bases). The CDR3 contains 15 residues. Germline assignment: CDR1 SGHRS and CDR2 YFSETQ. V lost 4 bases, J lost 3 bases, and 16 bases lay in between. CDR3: CASSITGKGDTEAFF. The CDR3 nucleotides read TGCGCCAGCAGCATAACCGGGAAAGGGGACACTGAAGCTTTCTTT.

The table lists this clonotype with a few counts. The CDR3 loop is CASSPSTGAGYTF. For the CDR3, the DNA is TGTGCCAGCAGTCCGTCCACAGGGGCTGGCTACACCTTC. The gene calls are TRBV2 and TRBJ1-2, with 7 nucleotides matching TRBD1. Unmatched junction bases numbered 7, after V lost 5 bases and J lost 7 bases. Germline CDR1 reads SNHLY; CDR2 reads FYNNEI. This CDR3 contains 13 residues.

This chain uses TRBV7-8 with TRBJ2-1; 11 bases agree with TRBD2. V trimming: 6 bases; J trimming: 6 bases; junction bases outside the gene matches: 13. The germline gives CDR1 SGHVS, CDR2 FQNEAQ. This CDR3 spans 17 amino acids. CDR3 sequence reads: CASSFRLAGGVSNEQFF. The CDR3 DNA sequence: TGTGCCAGCAGTTTTCGATTAGCGGGAGGGGTATCCAATGAGCAGTTCTTC.